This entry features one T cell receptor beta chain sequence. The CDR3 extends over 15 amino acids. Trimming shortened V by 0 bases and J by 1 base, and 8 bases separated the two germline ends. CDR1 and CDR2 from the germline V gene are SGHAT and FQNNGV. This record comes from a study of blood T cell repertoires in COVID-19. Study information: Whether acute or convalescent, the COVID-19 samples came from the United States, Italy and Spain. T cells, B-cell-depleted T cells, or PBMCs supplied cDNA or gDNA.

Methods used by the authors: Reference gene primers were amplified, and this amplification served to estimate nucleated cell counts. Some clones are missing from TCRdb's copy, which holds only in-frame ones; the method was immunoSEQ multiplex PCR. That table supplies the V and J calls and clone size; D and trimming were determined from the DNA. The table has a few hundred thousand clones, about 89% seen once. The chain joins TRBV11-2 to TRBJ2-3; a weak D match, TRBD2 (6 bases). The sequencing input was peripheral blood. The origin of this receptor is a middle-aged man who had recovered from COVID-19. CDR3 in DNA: TGTGCCAGCAGCTTAGAGCGGGGCGGCACAGATACGCAGTATTTT. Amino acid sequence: CASSLERGGTDTQYF.